The next 26 T cell receptor beta chains were all read from a single sample in a study of response to subunit inactivated influenza vaccine. TCRdb re-called the RT-PCR reads through MiXCR, storing one row per CDR3 protein. The sample contains roughly 170,000 distinct CDR3 sequences, around 8.8% of which appear only once. Material: non-naive T cells sorted from PBMCs, obtained on the day of vaccination. The receptor set was obtained from a man between 45 and 60 years old who received an inactivated influenza vaccine.

The rearrangement uses TRBV7-8 and TRBJ1-2; D remains ambiguous. Germline V gives CDR1 SGHVS, CDR2 FQNEAQ. CDR3 length: 15 residues. The ends were cut back, 1 base at V and 3 bases at J, with 12 bases in the middle. CDR3 in amino acids: CASSLDLDLYYGYTF. The CDR3, as DNA: TGTGCCAGCAGCTTAGATCTGGATTTGTACTATGGCTACACCTTC.

The gene calls are TRBV3-1 and TRBJ2-1; unclear D gene. CDR3 size: 11 residues. V was shortened by 8 bases and J by 8 bases, with 10 bases between the two germline ends. Per germline, CDR1 LGHDT and CDR2 YNNKEL (reference sequence). Here the CDR3 DNA reads TGTGCCAGCGGCCTGATAGATGAGCAGTTCTTC. It yields the protein CASGLIDEQFF.

This clonotype was detected many times. The V gene is TRBV20-1, the J gene TRBJ2-7, with 8 bases lining up with TRBD1. Germline values: CDR1 DFQATT, CDR2 SNEGSKA (reference sequence). CDR3 length: 12 amino acids. The chain's CDR3 is CSVQGEVYEQYF. CDR3 DNA: TGCAGCGTACAGGGGGAGGTATACGAGCAGTACTTC.

CDR3: CASSLKSGRKTQYF. The DNA for the CDR3 is TGTGCCAGCAGTTTAAAAAGCGGGAGAAAGACCCAGTACTTC. This rearrangement joins TRBV28 to TRBJ2-5; 8 bases align to TRBD2. Germline V gives CDR1 MDHEN, CDR2 SYDVKM. The V and J ends lost 2 bases and 6 bases, in that order; junction bases with no gene match: 5. The CDR3 is made up of 14 amino acids.

This clonotype appeared many times. V is TRBV4-3 and J is TRBJ1-2; no firm D call. The length of the CDR3 is 16 residues. V shed 0 bases and J shed 2 bases, with 13 bases lying between them. Germline assignment: CDR1 LGHNA and CDR2 YSLEER. The CDR3 DNA reads TGCGCCAGCAGCCAAGATTACCTAGGGAAAAACTATGGCTACACCTTC. It codes for CASSQDYLGKNYGYTF.

The table lists this clonotype with a few counts. The V gene is TRBV6-2 or TRBV6-3, the J gene TRBJ2-5, with 10 bases matching TRBD2. Germline CDR1 is MNHEY and CDR2 is SVGEGT. This CDR3 contains 15 residues. Trimming cost V 10 bases and J 2 bases; bases outside gene matches: 10. The CDR3 DNA is TGTGCCACCGAACGGGCTAGCGGGGGTCAAGAGACCCAGTACTTC. This sequence encodes CATERASGGQETQYF.

This clonotype was seen at least ten times. The V gene is TRBV5-1, the J gene TRBJ2-5; D unclear. The CDR3 runs 15 residues. Between the trimmed V and J ends, which lost 0 bases and 2 bases, there was a span of 11 bases. The germline V gene has CDR1 SGHRS and CDR2 YFSETQ. As DNA, the CDR3 is TGCGCCAGCAGCTTGGGAGTCGGCATACAAGAGACCCAGTACTTC. Translation: CASSLGVGIQETQYF.

The chain links TRBV20-1 to TRBJ1-5; TRBD1 aligns across 11 bases. Per the germline V gene, CDR1 is DFQATT and CDR2 is SNEGSKA (reference sequence). After removal of 5 bases from V and 7 bases from J, the junction contained 7 bases not matched to a gene. The CDR3 is made up of 14 amino acids. CDR3 residues: CSAGGQGVGQPQHF. The CDR3 DNA is TGCAGTGCTGGGGGACAGGGGGTAGGGCAGCCCCAGCATTTT.

In this sample, this clonotype turned up many times. CDR3 amino acids: CASSWSGTSSYNEQFF. The CDR3, as DNA: TGTGCCAGCAGCTGGTCAGGGACTAGCTCCTACAATGAGCAGTTCTTC. V gene TRBV7-2 combines with J gene TRBJ2-1; the match to TRBD2 covers 8 bases. Germline CDR1 is SGHTA and CDR2 is FQGNSA. The V segment lost 4 bases and the J segment 0 bases; nucleotides outside the gene matches: 5. There are 16 residues in the CDR3.

The table lists this clonotype with a few counts. This chain joins TRBV5-1 and TRBJ2-1, with TRBD2 matching 7 bases. Germline V lookup: CDR1 SGHRS, CDR2 YFSETQ. The CDR3 loop spans 15 amino acids. Trimming cost V 4 bases and J 6 bases; bases outside gene matches: 10. CDR3 bases: TGCGCCAGCAGCCCCGGGACTACCCCTGGCAATGAGCAGTTCTTC. This gives the protein CASSPGTTPGNEQFF.

This clonotype showed up many times. The V and J genes are TRBV12-3 or TRBV12-4 and TRBJ1-2; TRBD1 might be the D (5 bases). CDR3 length equals 12 residues. V lost 3 bases and J lost 7, with 9 bases in between. The CDR3 sequence is CASSLGEFGYTF. CDR3 nucleotide sequence: TGTGCCAGCAGTTTGGGGGAGTTTGGCTACACCTTC.

The chain is built from TRBV5-1 and TRBJ1-1; TRBD1 might be the D (5 bases). Germline V CDR1 and CDR2: SGHRS, YFSETQ. There are 13 residues in the CDR3. The ends were cut back, 2 bases at V and 2 bases at J, with 7 bases in the middle. Written as DNA, the CDR3 is TGCGCCAGCAGCTTCAGGGCTAACACTGAAGCTTTCTTT. Residues: CASSFRANTEAFF. Supplemented by reference TRBV5-1 and TRBJ1-1, the full variable domain reads KAGVTQTPRYLIKTRGQQVTLSCSPISGHRSVSWYQQTPGQGLQFLFEYFSETQRNKGNFPGRFSGRQFSNSRSEMNVSTLELGDSALYLCASSFRANTEAFFGQGTRLTVV.

The chain uses TRBV28 and TRBJ2-7; tentative D call: TRBD1 (5 bases). The germline CDR1 and CDR2 sequences are MDHEN and SYDVKM. The V and J ends lost 7 bases and 0 bases respectively, with 7 bases between them. The CDR3 loop spans 12 amino acids. The CDR3 bases are TGTGCCAGCAACCAGGGCTCCTACGAGCAGTACTTC. Translation: CASNQGSYEQYF.

In its sample, this clonotype was seen many times. The chain has TRBV7-6 and TRBJ2-2; D call uncertain. The CDR3 extends over 11 amino acids. Germline V gene data show CDR1 as SGHVS and CDR2 as FNYEAQ. V was clipped by 5 bases and J by 4 bases, with 2 bases between them. The CDR3 nucleotides read TGTGCCAGCAGCCGCACCGGGGAGCTGTTTTTT. Its protein is CASSRTGELFF.

This clonotype was recorded a few times. The chain couples TRBV5-5 to TRBJ1-5; TRBD1 is a possible D gene (5 bases). Germline loops: CDR1 SGHKS, CDR2 YYEKEE (reference sequence). The CDR3 length is 13 residues. Trimming shortened V by 3 bases and J by 5 bases, and 9 bases separated the two germline ends. The CDR3: CASSSEGYQPQHF. The CDR3 DNA is TGTGCCAGCAGCTCCGAGGGGTATCAGCCCCAGCATTTT.

This clonotype was seen many times. The chain links TRBV12-3 or TRBV12-4 to TRBJ2-1; TRBD2 might be the D (5 bases). The CDR3 is 14 residues long. V was pared by 2 bases and J by 7 bases, with 12 bases between. The DNA of the CDR3 is TGTGCCAGCAGTTTACCTAGCATCTATAATGAGCAGTTCTTC. It yields the protein CASSLPSIYNEQFF.

V usage is TRBV7-9 and J usage is TRBJ1-1; D remains ambiguous. V lost 10 bases to trimming and J lost 4 bases, with 19 bases between them. Germline V gives CDR1 SEHNR, CDR2 FQNEAQ (reference sequence). The CDR3 is 14 residues long. This CDR3 is CATRRGTPSTEAFF. DNA for the CDR3: TGTGCCACCCGTCGAGGTACGCCGAGCACTGAAGCTTTCTTT. The entire variable domain, with the rest obtained from reference TRBV7-9 and TRBJ1-1, is as follows: DTGVSQNPRHKITKRGQNVTFRCDPISEHNRLYWYRQTLGQGPEFLTYFQNEAQLEKSRLLSDRFSAERPKGSFSTLEIQRTEQGDSAMYLCATRRGTPSTEAFFGQGTRLTVV.

This clonotype was detected a few times. This chain joins TRBV20-1 and TRBJ2-5, with 15 positions matching TRBD2. Germline CDR1 is DFQATT and CDR2 is SNEGSKA (reference sequence). Trimming cost V 1 base and J 4 bases; bases outside gene matches: 4. The CDR3 extends over 16 amino acids. CDR3 region: CSARGTSGRARETQYF. CDR3 sequence (DNA): TGCAGTGCTAGAGGGACTAGCGGGAGGGCCAGAGAGACCCAGTACTTC.

The chain employs TRBV3-1 and TRBJ1-5; D ambiguous. The CDR3 covers 12 residues. V lost 1 base, J lost 4 bases, and 2 bases lay in between. In germline, CDR1 is LGHDT, CDR2 YNNKEL (reference sequence). The DNA for the CDR3 is TGTGCCAGCAGCCAAGCGAATCAGCCCCAGCATTTT. As protein: CASSQANQPQHF.

This clonotype was recorded many times. The chain joins TRBV10-3 to TRBJ2-3; D is ambiguous. This CDR3 contains 15 residues. V was clipped by 3 bases and J by 4 bases, with 14 bases between them. Germline CDR1 and CDR2: ENHRY and SYGVKD. In nucleotides, the CDR3 is TGTGCCATCAGTGAAGGGCAGGTGTCCGCAGATACGCAGTATTTT. Amino acid sequence: CAISEGQVSADTQYF.

The chain is built from TRBV7-2 and TRBJ1-2; no definite D call. The germline CDR1 and CDR2 sequences are SGHTA and FQGNSA. Trimming pared 5 bases from V and 5 bases from J, leaving 12 bases between. The CDR3 extends over 13 amino acids. The CDR3 here is CASSREVGYGYTF. The CDR3 DNA reads as TGTGCCAGCAGCCGGGAAGTAGGGTATGGCTACACCTTC.

This clonotype showed up just a few times. The rearrangement joins TRBV20-1 to TRBJ2-7; tentatively, D is TRBD1 (5 bases). CDR1 is DFQATT, CDR2 SNEGSKA, per germline (reference sequence). The V end was cut by 6 bases, the J end by 3 bases, with 15 bases between. This CDR3 region has 13 residues. Here the CDR3 DNA reads TGCAGTGCCGAGAATAGACAGAACTACGAGCAGTACTTC. It encodes CSAENRQNYEQYF.

The sample holds a few counts of this clonotype. The rearrangement joins TRBV29-1 to TRBJ1-2, with 8 nucleotides matching TRBD1. Losses at the gene ends were 4 bases for V and 8 bases for J; bases not matched to a gene: 15. The germline CDR1 and CDR2 sequences are SQVTM and ANQGSEA. The CDR3 covers 15 residues. The chain's CDR3 is CSVGTPGQAQGGYTF. Here the CDR3 DNA reads TGCAGCGTTGGGACCCCGGGACAGGCTCAGGGAGGCTACACCTTC. The whole variable domain, filled in from reference TRBV29-1 and TRBJ1-2, reads SAVISQKPSRDICQRGTSLTIQCQVDSQVTMMFWYRQQPGQSLTLIATANQGSEATYESGFVIDKFPISRPNLTFSTLTVSNMSPEDSSIYLCSVGTPGQAQGGYTFGSGTRLTVV.

This clonotype showed up many times. The chain carries TRBV7-9 and TRBJ1-3; tentative D call: TRBD1 (5 bases). From germline, CDR1 is SEHNR and CDR2 FQNEAQ (reference sequence). This CDR3 region has 16 residues. The V gene lost 3 bases and the J gene lost 1 base, with 13 bases spanning the gap. CDR3 residues: CASSLETSGSGNTIYF. CDR3 bases: TGTGCCAGCAGCTTGGAGACCTCAGGGTCTGGAAACACCATATATTTT.

This clonotype was found a few times. The chain joins TRBV12-3 or TRBV12-4 to TRBJ2-3, with 15 bases lining up with TRBD2. There are 17 residues in the CDR3. V lost 6 bases and J lost 4; bases outside the gene matches: 8. The CDR3 DNA reads TGTGCCAGCAGCACCTGGACTAGCGGGGGGGGTGCAGATACGCAGTATTTT. This encodes CASSTWTSGGGADTQYF.

This clonotype was seen a handful of times. The chain recombines TRBV4-2 with TRBJ2-7, with D tentatively TRBD2 (8 bases). The CDR3 totals 22 residues. The germline V and J ends were trimmed by 3 bases and 6 bases, with 39 bases remaining between them. Germline V CDR1 and CDR2: LGHNA, YNFKEQ. The CDR3 sequence is CASSQGSGRGPLIAPKTGEQYF. The CDR3 DNA sequence: TGTGCCAGCAGCCAGGGGTCCGGGAGGGGGCCTTTAATAGCACCTAAAACAGGCGAGCAGTACTTC.